The text below deals with one T cell receptor (beta chain). Its antigen remains unidentified. The CDR3 totals 15 residues. V gave up 5 bases and J gave up 7 bases; unmatched junction bases: 11. CDR1 and CDR2 (germline): WSHSY, SAAADI. Libraries were prepared by immunoSEQ multiplex PCR; TCRdb keeps only in-frame clonotypes and omits some of them. The data show 1.5 million to 2.5 million clones, with over 85% seen just once and more than 0.9% held by the top ten. CD45RO negativity and positive selection for CCR7 defined naive CD8 cells, a population that excluded terminally differentiated effector memory CD45RA+ cells. This record belongs to a study of shared clonotypes between healthy human individuals. Study-level points and caveats: Richness estimates generally favored naive over memory subsets.

Sequenced input: naive CD8+ T cells sorted from blood. This receptor was identified in a young man in good health. The chain carries TRBV10-2 and TRBJ2-7, with 10 bases aligning to TRBD2. CDR3 region: CASSSTSGIRLEQYF. The CDR3 nucleotides are TGCGCCAGCAGTTCTACTAGCGGGATTCGTTTGGAGCAGTACTTC.